The 18 T cell receptor beta chains below were found in one sample sequenced in a study of T-cell reconstitution after alpha-beta-depleted transplantation in children. It was with unique molecular identifiers that the TCRbeta library was prepared. TCRdb called the PCR reads again in MiXCR, with one record for every CDR3 protein. The sample lists over 400,000 distinct CDR3 sequences, roughly 43% occurring once. The sample consisted of PBMCs, taken before TCRalphabeta/CD19-depleted stem cell transplant. The receptors shown here come from a girl aged 2 to 9 with aplastic anemia, due to receive a stem cell transplant.

The rearrangement links TRBV13 to TRBJ2-7, with D tentatively TRBD1 or TRBD2 (6 bases each). This CDR3 region has 16 residues. Trimming shortened V by 3 bases and J by 6 bases, and 21 bases separated the two germline ends. CDR1 is PRHDT and CDR2 is FYEKMQ in the germline V gene (reference sequence). The CDR3 sequence is CASSLELGGDFSEQYF. The CDR3 DNA reads TGTGCCAGCAGCTTGGAACTGGGGGGCGATTTTAGCGAGCAGTACTTC.

The sample holds many counts of this clonotype. CDR3 in DNA: TGTGCCAGTGGGGACAGGCCAAAGCAGTACTTC. Protein sequence: CASGDRPKQYF. The chain has TRBV12-3 or TRBV12-4 and TRBJ2-7, with 8 bases aligning to TRBD1. The CDR3 length is 11 residues. The trim removed 9 bases at V and 8 bases at J, leaving 6 bases unmatched.

This chain joins TRBV3-1 and TRBJ2-1; 10 bases map to TRBD1. The ends lost 4 bases at V and 5 bases at J; junction bases unmatched: 5. The length of the CDR3 is 15 residues. Germline V gene lookup returns CDR1 LGHDT and CDR2 YNNKEL (reference sequence). The CDR3 loop reads CASSPRTGGDNEQFF. CDR3 sequence (DNA): TGTGCCAGCAGCCCCCGGACAGGGGGGGACAATGAGCAGTTCTTC.

The table lists this clonotype with a few counts. The rearrangement links TRBV6-1 to TRBJ2-5, with a weak D call TRBD1 (6 bases). The CDR3 loop spans 15 amino acids. The ends were cut back, 6 bases at V and 2 bases at J, with 16 bases in the middle. Per germline, CDR1 MNHNS and CDR2 SASEGT. CDR3 amino acids: CASRPGGWGQETQYF. CDR3 DNA sequence: TGTGCCAGCAGGCCTGGGGGCTGGGGGCAAGAGACCCAGTACTTC.

The chain combines TRBV4-1 with TRBJ1-2; unclear D gene. V lost 0 bases to trimming and J lost 4 bases, with 12 bases between them. The CDR3 loop spans 15 amino acids. CDR1 is MGHRA and CDR2 is YSYEKL in the germline V gene. The CDR3 DNA reads as TGCGCCAGCAGCCAAGATCGTCTCCCGTTCTATGGCTACACCTTC. Its translation: CASSQDRLPFYGYTF.

This clonotype showed up just a few times. V is TRBV9 and J is TRBJ1-1; 7 bases map to TRBD1. The CDR3 consists of 13 residues. V dropped 5 bases and J dropped 5; count of bases not matched to a gene: 6. The germline gives CDR1 SGDLS, CDR2 YYNGEE. CDR3 coding DNA: TGTGCCAGCAGACCTCCACAGGGGACTGAAGCTTTCTTT. Its translation: CASRPPQGTEAFF.

In this sample, this clonotype turned up many times. The J gene is TRBJ2-5, the V gene TRBV5-1; D is ambiguous. Between the trimmed V and J ends, which lost 4 bases and 0 bases, there was a span of 10 bases. The germline V gene encodes CDR1 SGHRS and CDR2 YFSETQ. The CDR3 is 14 amino acids. CDR3 coding DNA: TGCGCCAGCAGCGTGGGCGCCTACCAAGAGACCCAGTACTTC. Translated, it gives CASSVGAYQETQYF.

This clonotype was seen just once. The gene calls are TRBV6-5 and TRBJ2-1; TRBD1 might be the D (5 bases). Between the trimmed V and J ends, which lost 2 bases and 7 bases, there was a span of 21 bases. Germline values: CDR1 MNHEY, CDR2 SVGAGI. CDR3 size: 17 residues. CDR3 nucleotide sequence: TGTGCCAGCAGTTACGGGGCAGGGCGGCTCGGAATTAATGAGCAGTTCTTC. This translates into CASSYGAGRLGINEQFF.

The chain combines TRBV19 with TRBJ1-1; no clear D. Germline V gene data show CDR1 as LNHDA and CDR2 as SQIVND (reference sequence). This CDR3 is 13 amino acids long. V was trimmed by 3 bases and J by 6 bases, leaving 11 bases between them. The CDR3 sequence is CASSIAAGAEAFF. In nucleotides, the CDR3 is TGTGCCAGTAGTATTGCCGCAGGCGCTGAAGCTTTCTTT. Combining the CDR3 with reference TRBV19 and TRBJ1-1 gives the whole variable domain DGGITQSPKYLFRKEGQNVTLSCEQNLNHDAMYWYRQDPGQGLRLIYYSQIVNDFQKGDIAEGYSVSREKKESFPLTVTSAQKNPTAFYLCASSIAAGAEAFFGQGTRLTVV.

This clonotype was seen a handful of times. The V call is TRBV27, the J call TRBJ1-1; D perhaps matches TRBD1 (6 bases). V lost 2 bases and J lost 0, with 10 bases in between. The CDR3 runs 15 residues. Germline V gene lookup returns CDR1 MNHEY and CDR2 SMNVEV (reference sequence). The CDR3 sequence is CASSLTGTVNTEAFF. CDR3 bases: TGTGCCAGCAGTTTAACAGGGACGGTGAACACTGAAGCTTTCTTT.

This chain uses TRBV28 with TRBJ2-1; D may be TRBD2 (5 bases). V lost 7 bases and J lost 0, with 13 bases in between. This CDR3 is built from 15 residues. Germline values: CDR1 MDHEN, CDR2 SYDVKM. CDR3 region: CASKGGLSSYNEQFF. The CDR3 DNA is TGTGCCAGCAAGGGCGGGCTAAGCTCCTACAATGAGCAGTTCTTC.

V gene TRBV6-5 combines with J gene TRBJ1-2, with a weak D call TRBD1 (6 bases). The CDR3 runs 15 residues. Germline CDR1 and CDR2: MNHEY and SVGAGI. V was clipped by 0 bases and J by 8 bases, with 16 bases between them. The CDR3 DNA is TGTGCCAGCAGTTACTCGAGGACGTTCGGGGGCGGCTACACCTTC. It codes for CASSYSRTFGGGYTF.

There are a few counts of this clonotype. The chain carries TRBV7-9 and TRBJ2-2; TRBD1 aligns across 12 bases. Per germline, CDR1 SEHNR and CDR2 FQNEAQ (reference sequence). V shed 6 bases, J shed 5 bases, and the junction held 1 base outside the gene matches. This CDR3 has 14 residues. The CDR3 coding sequence is TGTGCCAGCAGGGGACAGGGGGCAACCGGGGAGCTGTTTTTT. This sequence encodes CASRGQGATGELFF.

Details on this clonotype: Being one base from a much bigger clone, this may be a read error. The V call is TRBV5-1, the J call TRBJ1-6, with 10 bases lining up with TRBD1. The CDR3 is made up of 14 amino acids. The germline gives CDR1 SGHRS, CDR2 YFSETQ. Losses at the gene ends were 4 bases for V and 6 bases for J; bases not matched to a gene: 1. CDR3 amino acids: CASSRDRGNSPLHF. For the CDR3, the DNA is TGCGCCAGCAGCCGGGACAGGGGTAATTCACCCCTCCACTTT.

This chain joins TRBV7-8 and TRBJ2-7; D possibly corresponds to TRBD1 (5 bases). V lost 7 bases and J 2 bases, leaving 24 bases between the germline ends. The CDR3 runs 17 residues. The germline CDR1 and CDR2 sequences are SGHVS and FQNEAQ. The CDR3, as DNA: TGTGCCAGCATCTCGACCGGAGTCCTAGTGGGGCCCTACGAGCAGTACTTC. Protein sequence: CASISTGVLVGPYEQYF.

The chain couples TRBV7-9 to TRBJ2-4; possibly TRBD2 for D (8 bases). This CDR3 contains 15 residues. V dropped 5 bases and J dropped 6 bases, with 17 bases sitting between them. Germline CDR1 and CDR2: SEHNR and FQNEAQ (reference sequence). CDR3 residues: CASSPGGLGGNIQYF. In nucleotides, the CDR3 is TGTGCCAGCAGCCCAGGGGGACTAGGGGGAAACATTCAGTACTTC.

This clonotype was seen just once. The V and J genes are TRBV19 and TRBJ1-3; D remains unclear. Trimming left V 7 bases short and J 0 bases short, with 25 bases between. Germline CDR1 and CDR2: LNHDA and SQIVND (reference sequence). The CDR3 is 19 amino acids. The DNA for the CDR3 is TGTGCCAGTAATCCCCCACCGGCACACGGACGCAGCTCTGGAAACACCATATATTTT. It specifies CASNPPPAHGRSSGNTIYF.

The rearrangement links TRBV5-8 to TRBJ2-1; no firm D call. The CDR3 spans 14 residues. The ends were cut back, 0 bases at V and 2 bases at J, with 6 bases in the middle. Per germline, CDR1 SGHTS and CDR2 YDEGEE. CDR3 coding DNA: TGTGCCAGCAGCTTGGTAGGAGCCTACAATGAGCAGTTCTTC. Its protein product is CASSLVGAYNEQFF. The whole variable domain, filled in from reference TRBV5-8 and TRBJ2-1, reads EAGVTQSPTHLIKTRGQQATLRCSPISGHTSVYWYQQALGLGLQFLLWYDEGEERNRGNFPPRFSGRQFPNYSSELNVNALELEDSALYLCASSLVGAYNEQFFGPGTRLTVL.